The 19 T cell receptor beta chains presented below share a single source sample, sequenced in a study of blood T cell repertoires in COVID-19 (dated by TCRdb to about 2020). The receptor library was made with the immunoSEQ multiplex PCR assay. TCRdb's version of the immuneACCESS table is confined to in-frame rearrangements and falls short of the full clone set. An unresolved V gene accounts for under half of the shortfall where checked; the remainder is of unknown origin. The sample table lists 200,000 to 250,000 clones, about 90% of them with a count of one. The top ten clones comprise 1.9% of the sample. The sample comprised peripheral blood. Source of these receptors: a man aged 40-55 years with active or convalescent COVID-19.

V usage is TRBV30 and J usage is TRBJ2-7; 9 bases match TRBD1. Trimming at V came to 0 bases and at J to 5 bases, leaving 5 bases not matched to a gene. Germline CDR1 is GTSNPN and CDR2 is SVGIG (reference sequence). The CDR3 runs 14 residues. The CDR3 here is CAWSVRTGVNEQYF. As DNA, the CDR3 is TGTGCCTGGAGTGTACGGACAGGGGTAAACGAGCAGTACTTC.

This chain links TRBV5-8 with TRBJ1-2; possible D gene TRBD1, 6 bases. Trimming removed 4 bases at V and 3 bases at J, with 13 bases between. This CDR3 has 14 amino acids. CDR1 SGHTS and CDR2 YDEGEE come from the germline V gene. DNA of the CDR3: TGTGCCAGCAGCCGGCGGGGGGCGGACTATGGCTACACCTTC. Its protein product is CASSRRGADYGYTF.

In this sample, this clone turned up many times. V and J are TRBV7-6 and TRBJ2-7, with 7 bases aligning to TRBD1. The CDR3 has 13 amino acids. Germline CDR1 is SGHVS and CDR2 is FNYEAQ. Trimming at V came to 6 bases and at J to 6 bases, leaving 8 bases not matched to a gene. The CDR3 reads CASSRGQDREQYF. In nucleotides, the CDR3 is TGTGCCAGCAGTCGCGGACAGGATCGCGAGCAGTACTTC.

The chain combines TRBV7-3 with TRBJ1-5; TRBD1 is a possible D gene (5 bases). V was trimmed by 5 bases and J by 5 bases, leaving 19 bases between them. The CDR3 extends over 16 amino acids. In germline, CDR1 is SGHTA, CDR2 FQGTGA. The CDR3 sequence: CASSPSGTAPHQPQHF. CDR3 coding DNA: TGTGCCAGCAGCCCGTCCGGGACTGCGCCTCATCAGCCCCAGCATTTT.

The chain uses TRBV9 and TRBJ1-3; 9 bases fit TRBD1. This CDR3 contains 15 residues. Looked up from germline, CDR1 is SGDLS and CDR2 is YYNGEE. The V segment lost 7 bases and the J segment 0 bases; nucleotides outside the gene matches: 5. This CDR3 reads CASSSGQGSGNTIYF. DNA for the CDR3: TGTGCCAGCTCTTCGGGACAGGGCTCTGGAAACACCATATATTTT.

This clone was seen only once. The rearrangement joins TRBV6-5 to TRBJ2-1; TRBD2 matches 12 bases. Germline V CDR1 and CDR2: MNHEY, SVGAGI. Unmatched junction bases numbered 3, after V lost 4 bases and J lost 2 bases. The CDR3 consists of 16 residues. The CDR3: CASSSSGGAPYNEQFF. CDR3 nucleotides: TGTGCCAGCAGTTCTAGCGGGGGGGCCCCCTACAATGAGCAGTTCTTC.

The genes are TRBV5-1 and TRBJ1-1, with D hard to call. In germline, CDR1 is SGHRS, CDR2 YFSETQ. V was shortened by 0 bases and J by 1 base, with 4 bases between the two germline ends. This CDR3 has 13 amino acids. In DNA form, the CDR3 reads TGCGCCAGCAGCTTGGACTCGAACACTGAAGCTTTCTTT. Translation gives CASSLDSNTEAFF. The whole variable domain, remainder taken from reference TRBV5-1 and TRBJ1-1, is KAGVTQTPRYLIKTRGQQVTLSCSPISGHRSVSWYQQTPGQGLQFLFEYFSETQRNKGNFPGRFSGRQFSNSRSEMNVSTLELGDSALYLCASSLDSNTEAFFGQGTRLTVV.

This chain connects TRBV5-5 to TRBJ2-5; 12 nucleotides line up with TRBD2. Germline V gene data show CDR1 as SGHKS and CDR2 as YYEKEE (reference sequence). The CDR3 is 16 residues long. The trim removed 0 bases at V and 5 bases at J, leaving 5 bases unmatched. The CDR3, as DNA: TGTGCCAGCAGCTTGGCAGGGACTAGCGGGTCGGAGACCCAGTACTTC. It specifies CASSLAGTSGSETQYF.

The V and J genes are TRBV5-1 and TRBJ1-2; D possibly corresponds to TRBD1 (6 bases). This CDR3 contains 14 residues. The V end lost 0 bases, the J end lost 5 bases, and 11 bases lay between the germline ends. CDR1 and CDR2 from the germline V gene are SGHRS and YFSETQ. The CDR3 nucleotides read TGCGCCAGCAGCTTGGTAGGGGGTGATTATGGCTACACCTTC. The encoded protein is CASSLVGGDYGYTF.

The chain employs TRBV29-1 and TRBJ2-7, with 8 positions matching TRBD2. The ends lost 1 base at V and 6 bases at J; junction bases unmatched: 2. This CDR3 has 12 amino acids. The germline CDR1 and CDR2 sequences are SQVTM and ANQGSEA. The CDR3 DNA reads TGCAGCGTTGAAGCGGGAGGGCGCGAGCAGTACTTC. Translating gives CSVEAGGREQYF.

The chain combines TRBV9 with TRBJ1-1, with TRBD1 identical over 8 bases. This CDR3 is 17 amino acids long. V was pared by 0 bases and J by 3 bases, with 10 bases of the junction left unmatched. Germline V lookup: CDR1 SGDLS, CDR2 YYNGEE. In DNA, the CDR3 is TGTGCCAGCAGCGTAGCTACTCAGGGGGCGCAGGACACTGAAGCTTTCTTT. This sequence encodes CASSVATQGAQDTEAFF.

Concerning this clone itself: Other DNA sequences from this sample encode an identical CDR3 as well. V gene TRBV7-9 combines with J gene TRBJ1-4; 7 bases fit TRBD1. The CDR3 covers 15 residues. V was clipped by 5 bases and J by 4 bases; unmatched bases: 7. The germline V gene has CDR1 SEHNR and CDR2 FQNEAQ (reference sequence). The CDR3 nucleotides are TGTGCCAGCAGCCCGCGGACAGGTGATAATGAAAAACTGTTTTTT. It codes for CASSPRTGDNEKLFF.

The chain links TRBV6-5 to TRBJ2-1; D perhaps matches TRBD2 (5 bases). The V end was cut by 0 bases, the J end by 7 bases, with 7 bases between. CDR1 and CDR2 from the germline V gene are MNHEY and SVGAGI. The CDR3 extends over 13 amino acids. CDR3 in DNA: TGTGCCAGCAGTTACTCCCGGGGTAATGAGCAGTTCTTC. Residues: CASSYSRGNEQFF.

This chain joins TRBV28 and TRBJ1-2; the match to TRBD1 covers 7 bases. The CDR3 is 12 residues long. Germline CDR1 and CDR2: MDHEN and SYDVKM. Trimming at V came to 6 bases and at J to 6 bases, leaving 4 bases not matched to a gene. The CDR3 nucleotides are TGTGCCAGCAGACAGGGGTCCGATGGCTACACCTTC. Translation: CASRQGSDGYTF.

The rearrangement joins TRBV11-2 to TRBJ1-6, with 7 bases lining up with TRBD1. The CDR3 totals 14 residues. In germline, CDR1 is SGHAT, CDR2 FQNNGV. V was pared by 4 bases and J by 6 bases, with 3 bases of the junction left unmatched. The CDR3 DNA follows: TGTGCCAGCAGCTCCGGGACAGCTAATTCACCCCTCCACTTT. Its protein product is CASSSGTANSPLHF.

J is TRBJ2-3 and V is TRBV9, with D possibly TRBD1 on 5 matching bases. The CDR3 sequence is 16 residues long. V lost 2 bases, J lost 0 bases, and 13 bases lay in between. Germline V gives CDR1 SGDLS, CDR2 YYNGEE. The chain's CDR3 is CASSVQGFSSTDTQYF. In nucleotides, the CDR3 is TGTGCCAGCAGCGTCCAGGGCTTTTCCAGCACAGATACGCAGTATTTT.

V gene TRBV27 combines with J gene TRBJ2-7, with 8 bases lining up with TRBD2. CDR3 length: 16 amino acids. V trimming: 3 bases; J trimming: 4 bases; junction bases outside the gene matches: 11. The germline CDR1 and CDR2 sequences are MNHEY and SMNVEV (reference sequence). Here the CDR3 reads CASSLGKAGVTYEQYF. The CDR3 DNA follows: TGTGCCAGCAGTTTGGGGAAAGCGGGAGTAACGTACGAGCAGTACTTC.

This clone was seen just once. The chain joins TRBV24-1 to TRBJ2-2, with 8 bases fitting TRBD1. The V segment lost 3 bases and the J segment 4 bases; nucleotides outside the gene matches: 9. The CDR3 spans 17 residues. CDR1 and CDR2 from the germline V gene are KGHDR and SFDVKD. For the CDR3, the DNA is TGTGCCACCAGTGATCCCACCCAGGGGGCGAGCACCGGGGAGCTGTTTTTT. Its translation: CATSDPTQGASTGELFF.

The chain is built from TRBV14 and TRBJ1-5; D is possibly TRBD1 (5 bases). The CDR3 length is 15 residues. The germline V gene has CDR1 SGHDN and CDR2 FVKESK. The V and J ends lost 3 bases and 0 bases respectively, with 9 bases between them. For the CDR3, the DNA is TGTGCCAGCAGCCAGGGGGGATATAGCAATCAGCCCCAGCATTTT. This codes for CASSQGGYSNQPQHF.